Here is one TCR beta chain with its context. This clonotype appeared many times. The antigen it binds to is not known. It has no much larger one-base neighbor in the sample; base qualities were not kept. The TCR beta CDR3 regions were amplified from RNA transcripts. A first-round RT-PCR of the TCR CDR3 used the HTBI primer set with the Qiagen OneStep RT-PCR kit. Libraries were constructed in a second round of multiplex PCR, after which size selection and purification were carried out. The libraries were sequenced on an Illumina HiSeq2000 using paired-end 100 bp reads. From the authors' description of their analysis: SOAPnuke was used to process the raw data, throwing out any read that contained adapters or uncalled bases, had a mean Phred below 15, or lacked an exact constant-primer or identifier match. COPE v1.2.5 was used to merge high-quality paired reads, and clonotypes were defined as unique nucleotide sequences. Clonotypes were aligned to IMGT TRBV, TRBD and TRBJ reference segments using MiTCR v1.1. Only V-J combinations with frequency above 0.0001, covering about 99% of repertoires, were analysed. A TCS score was defined as the ratio of F50 (clonal expansion) to E x V (chaos), with BLOSUM62-based TCRdist applied between CDR3 peptides within each V-J. Welch's t-statistics and random forest reduced several hundred V-J features to 13, which were used in a naive Bayes classifier (R e1071). TCRdb trimmed public reads at Q25 via fastp, called clones via MiXCR and kept in-frame beta chains. Every CDR3 protein is listed once, alongside the most common genes and DNA of its rows. None of the V and J calls come from the authors' own analysis; TCRdb made them. Counted in this sample were about 420,000 distinct CDR3 sequences; 15% to 19% of them appeared once. Jointly, the top ten make up 13% to 15% of the sample.

This record comes from a study of T cells in Graves' hyperthyroidism and ophthalmopathy (dated by TCRdb to about 2019). General notes on the study: Peripheral blood samples were taken at the time of initial diagnosis, prior to any treatment. TCR V-J signatures able to tell the groups apart were searched for in a discovery cohort of some 97 patients, of whom over 40 had Graves' ophthalmopathy and around 57 had stable Graves' hyperthyroidism. Prospective prediction of ophthalmopathy was tested in an independent validation cohort consisting of 18 hyperthyroidism patients and 15 or so patients who later progressed to ophthalmopathy. For training and testing, the 80 to 100 patients in the discovery cohort were randomly divided in a 7:3 ratio. In more than five Graves' hyperthyroidism patients, the study also compared T-cell repertoires from thyroid tissue with T-cell repertoires from blood. Once sampling was done, hyperthyroidism patients were given methimazole at a starting dose of 30 mg daily, whereas ophthalmopathy patients were given high-dose intravenous methylprednisolone. According to the paper, TCR Vbeta CDR3 sequencing was carried out on approximately 140 peripheral blood samples, which came from approximately 43 ophthalmopathy, approximately 78 hyperthyroidism and 17 progressor patients.

Stable Graves' hyperthyroidism was defined as the absence of progression to ophthalmopathy over 18 months of follow-up. Hyperthyroidism patients were newly diagnosed, with disease duration under 2 months, and aged 18 to 65 years. Any patient with an uncontrolled infection, another autoimmune disease, pregnancy or lactation was excluded. Diagnoses were based on clinical symptoms, serum thyroxine and TRAb, thyroid ultrasound and orbital computed tomography. Ficoll-Paque density gradient centrifugation was used to isolate PBMCs from about 9 ml of fresh peripheral blood. Total RNA was extracted with Trizol reagent, and quality was checked on an Agilent 2100 Bioanalyzer. The CDR3 spans 11 residues, from the cysteine through the phenylalanine. The DNA shown is the 33-base CDR3, in frame from base 1. Sequences DFQATT (CDR1) and SNEGSKA (CDR2) are obtained from the germline V gene (reference sequence). Trimming takes 7 bases from V and 8 bases from J, and the germline ends sit 14 bases apart.

The full study reports these points: Most expanded thyroid clonotypes (frequency above 0.001) were also detected in blood, a finding suggesting that blood repertoires may reflect thyroid immune responses. Sample size was not statistically predetermined, and blinding of investigators to group allocation was not performed. A model built on a 13 V-J signature distinguished ophthalmopathy from stable hyperthyroidism, reaching 85% to 90% sensitivity and under 84% specificity in cross-validation and 80%/75% in testing. In validation, the model predicted progression to ophthalmopathy with 55% to 71% sensitivity and about 73% specificity, a median of 6.5 months before onset.

The receptor was derived from a woman aged 18 to 35 with Graves' hyperthyroidism. Sequenced sample: blood. This receptor chain uses TRBV20-1 and TRBJ1-2, with no confident D gene call. The encoded CDR3 is CSVIPTRGYTF. The DNA is TGCAGTGTGATCCCCACTAGAGGCTACACCTTC.